The entry below gives a single T cell receptor (beta chain) sequence along with its context. A read error may account for a junction end that differs from germline. Per the original data handling: For nucleated cells, counts were estimated from reference gene primer amplification. Sequencing was performed with immunoSEQ multiplex PCR; in TCRdb, only in-frame clones are kept and a portion is missing. V and J calls and clone size follow that table, whereas D and trimming were derived from the DNA. This sample has approximately 200,000 clones; about 86% occur once, and the top ten carry 2% to 2.5%. This CDR3 spans 13 amino acids. From germline, CDR1 is SGHNT and CDR2 YENEEA. These data originate in a study of blood T cell repertoires in COVID-19. On the study more broadly: Collection of acute and convalescent COVID-19 samples took place in the United States, Italy and Spain.

Sequenced input: peripheral blood. The chain is built from TRBV11-3 and TRBJ1-6, with D maybe TRBD1 (6 bases). The receptor's source is a woman in her fifties or sixties with acute or convalescent COVID-19. In DNA form, the CDR3 reads TGTGCCAGCAGCTTAGATCCCGGGACAAGGGTAGAATGG. Translated: CASSLDPGTRVEW.